What follows are 14 T cell receptor beta chains derived from one specimen sequenced in a study of STAT5B mutations in CD4+ large granular lymphocyte leukemia. The repertoire was sequenced with immunoSEQ multiplex PCR; TCRdb's copy has only in-frame clones and lacks some. The table lists just over 40,000 clones, approximately 84% of them singletons, with just under 0.35% in the top ten. Specimen: CD4+ T cells from blood buffy coats. The receptors come from a human donor in good health.

This rearrangement joins TRBV19 to TRBJ2-5, with D unclear. Trimming removed 5 bases from V and 4 bases from J, with 5 bases in between. The CDR3 is made up of 11 amino acids. Per germline, CDR1 LNHDA and CDR2 SQIVND (reference sequence). The CDR3 bases are TGTGCCAGTAGTTCAAGAGAGACCCAGTACTTC. Its protein is CASSSRETQYF. Together with reference TRBV19 and TRBJ2-5, the CDR3 gives the full variable domain: DGGITQSPKYLFRKEGQNVTLSCEQNLNHDAMYWYRQDPGQGLRLIYYSQIVNDFQKGDIAEGYSVSREKKESFPLTVTSAQKNPTAFYLCASSSRETQYFGPGTRLLVL.

The chain links TRBV27 to TRBJ1-2; TRBD1 might be the D (6 bases). Germline loops: CDR1 MNHEY, CDR2 SMNVEV (reference sequence). Trimming pared 5 bases from V and 4 bases from J, leaving 14 bases between. The CDR3 totals 14 residues. CDR3 sequence: CASSLRGTVYGYTF. Written as DNA, the CDR3 is TGTGCCAGCAGTCTTAGGGGGACCGTCTATGGCTACACCTTC.

This rearrangement joins TRBV6-1 to TRBJ2-5; maybe TRBD1 (5 bases). The J call is in doubt because the DNA end fits TRBJ2-7 better. Per the germline V gene, CDR1 is MNHNS and CDR2 is SASEGT. The CDR3 covers 14 residues. DNA for the CDR3: TGTGCCAGCAGTGATACAGGTTCGACCTACGAGCAGTACTTC. This gives the protein CASSDTGSTYEQYF.

This clone was detected a few times. This sequence joins TRBV9 and TRBJ1-1; the D is unclear. Germline-derived CDR1 and CDR2 are SGDLS and YYNGEE. The V end lost 0 bases, the J end lost 1 base, and 4 bases lay between the germline ends. The CDR3 is made up of 13 amino acids. DNA for the CDR3: TGTGCCAGCAGCGTAGAGGAGAACACTGAAGCTTTCTTT. Translation gives CASSVEENTEAFF.

The CDR3 bases are TGTGCCAGCAGCTTAGGGGGTGCGAACACCGGGGAGCTGTTTTTT. Translating it yields CASSLGGANTGELFF. The chain joins TRBV7-7 to TRBJ2-2; D remains ambiguous. V was trimmed by 1 base and J by 0 bases, leaving 6 bases between them. This CDR3 has 15 residues. Per germline, CDR1 SSHAT and CDR2 FNYEAQ (reference sequence).

The chain carries TRBV28 and TRBJ1-1; 10 nucleotides match TRBD1. The junction had 7 bases not matched to a gene; V was cut back by 2 bases and J by 7 bases. The CDR3 totals 15 residues. Germline V gene data show CDR1 as MDHEN and CDR2 as SYDVKM. DNA of the CDR3: TGTGCCAGCAGTTTAGGGACAGGGGCGGGGTATGAAGCTTTCTTT. Residues: CASSLGTGAGYEAFF.

This clone was seen just once. V usage is TRBV2 and J usage is TRBJ1-1, with TRBD1 matching 8 bases. The ends lost 4 bases at V and 1 base at J; junction bases unmatched: 2. Germline lookup yields CDR1 SNHLY and CDR2 FYNNEI. CDR3 length: 14 amino acids. The DNA for the CDR3 is TGTGCCAGCAGTGGCAGGGGGCAGAACACTGAAGCTTTCTTT. Amino acid sequence: CASSGRGQNTEAFF.

The V gene is TRBV18, the J gene TRBJ2-5, with 11 nucleotides matching TRBD2. The junction had 7 bases not matched to a gene; V was cut back by 1 base and J by 0 bases. The CDR3 is 18 amino acids. Per the germline V gene, CDR1 is KGHSH and CDR2 is LQKENI. CDR3 residues: CASSPLVAGGRDQETQYF. The DNA of the CDR3 is TGTGCCAGCTCACCACTAGTAGCGGGGGGGCGAGACCAAGAGACCCAGTACTTC.

The rearrangement joins TRBV2 to TRBJ1-1, with D uncertain. V was shortened by 4 bases and J by 2 bases, with 11 bases between the two germline ends. CDR1 is SNHLY and CDR2 is FYNNEI in the germline V gene. The CDR3 runs 14 residues. The CDR3 spells CASSVLGKNTEAFF. The CDR3 nucleotides are TGTGCCAGCAGTGTTCTCGGGAAAAACACTGAAGCTTTCTTT.

V usage is TRBV7-9 and J usage is TRBJ1-1; D uncertain. The germline V and J ends were trimmed by 1 base and 2 bases, with 5 bases remaining between them. This CDR3 is built from 13 residues. Germline CDR1 and CDR2: SEHNR and FQNEAQ (reference sequence). CDR3 in amino acids: CASSLDQNTEAFF. The CDR3 DNA reads TGTGCCAGCAGCTTAGATCAAAACACTGAAGCTTTCTTT.

The chain is built from TRBV6-6 and TRBJ1-5, with D possibly TRBD1 on 5 matching bases. Between the trimmed V and J ends, which lost 2 bases and 2 bases, there was a span of 10 bases. CDR3 length: 15 amino acids. The germline V gene has CDR1 MNHNY and CDR2 SVGAGI (reference sequence). Written as DNA, the CDR3 is TGTGCCAGCAGTTACCAGGGAGGTGGCAATCAGCCCCAGCATTTT. It encodes CASSYQGGGNQPQHF.

This clone was recorded only once. The J gene is TRBJ1-2, the V gene TRBV6-5, with D tentatively TRBD1 (5 bases). The germline CDR1 and CDR2 sequences are MNHEY and SVGAGI. Deletions cut 2 bases from V and 4 bases from J, with 14 bases between. This CDR3 is 15 amino acids long. The CDR3: CASSYAQGYTYGYTF. CDR3 in DNA: TGTGCCAGCAGTTACGCGCAGGGATATACCTATGGCTACACCTTC.

V and J are TRBV10-2 and TRBJ1-2; the D is unclear. V was trimmed by 2 bases and J by 7 bases, leaving 11 bases between them. The CDR3 is 13 residues long. Germline V CDR1 and CDR2: WSHSY, SAAADI. The CDR3 loop reads CASSEEFYGGYTF. The CDR3 DNA reads TGCGCCAGCAGTGAGGAGTTCTACGGTGGCTACACCTTC.

V gene TRBV11-1 combines with J gene TRBJ1-1; 7 positions agree with TRBD1. Trimming at V came to 2 bases and at J to 1 base, leaving 7 bases not matched to a gene. Germline CDR1 and CDR2: SGHAT and FQDESV (reference sequence). This CDR3 has 16 residues. The CDR3 nucleotides read TGTGCCAGCAGCTTAAACCGGGACAGACCGAACACTGAAGCTTTCTTT. It specifies CASSLNRDRPNTEAFF.